The entry that follows covers one TCR beta chain sequence. The antigen is undetermined. MiXCR was run by TCRdb on the reads, yielding one entry per CDR3 protein. The table records around 540,000 distinct CDR3 sequences, roughly a third of them present only once. The sample originates from a study of T cell repertoires in cytomegalovirus infection. This CDR3 comprises 12 residues. V trimming: 10 bases; J trimming: 2 bases; junction bases outside the gene matches: 2. Germline-derived CDR1 and CDR2 are ENHRY and SYGVKD. The chain joins TRBV10-3 to TRBJ1-1; TRBD1 matches at 9 bases. The material sequenced was cultured PBMCs, taken from culture after CMV antigen stimulation. The clonotype originates from a human donor in good health (CMV status not recorded). Some clones in this sample may be carry-over from other donors' samples. The CDR3 sequence: CATQGANTEAFF. The DNA for the CDR3 is TGTGCCACACAGGGGGCTAACACTGAAGCTTTCTTT.